This T cell receptor beta chain is drawn from a study of CD8 T cells in ankylosing spondylitis. Findings and limits, study-wide: Disease-linked clones proved CD8+ and comparatively uncommon in peripheral blood. Seemingly distinctive of ankylosing spondylitis blood was a TCR beta motif formed by eight highly homologous variants.

This clonotype has a count of ten or more. The antigen remains unidentified. The CDR3 contains 14 residues. V shed 5 bases and J 8 bases; nucleotides not matched to a gene: 13. Germline V gives CDR1 DFQATT, CDR2 SNEGSKA (reference sequence). The TCR beta libraries were generated through quantitative 5'-RACE incorporating molecular barcodes. MiXCR, run by TCRdb on the 5' RACE reads, gives a single entry per CDR3 protein. The sample lists around 150,000 distinct CDR3 sequences, 6% to 8.5% seen once, with around 12% in the top ten. Sequenced sample: blood, either unsorted or a sorted T cell fraction (not recorded which). This rearrangement joins TRBV20-1 to TRBJ1-2, with 8 bases identical to TRBD1. The clonotype comes from a female donor with ankylosing spondylitis or in good health (not recorded which). The DNA for the CDR3 is TGCAGTGCTCCCCCCTACAACCGGGACAGGGGCTACACCTTC. Protein product: CSAPPYNRDRGYTF.